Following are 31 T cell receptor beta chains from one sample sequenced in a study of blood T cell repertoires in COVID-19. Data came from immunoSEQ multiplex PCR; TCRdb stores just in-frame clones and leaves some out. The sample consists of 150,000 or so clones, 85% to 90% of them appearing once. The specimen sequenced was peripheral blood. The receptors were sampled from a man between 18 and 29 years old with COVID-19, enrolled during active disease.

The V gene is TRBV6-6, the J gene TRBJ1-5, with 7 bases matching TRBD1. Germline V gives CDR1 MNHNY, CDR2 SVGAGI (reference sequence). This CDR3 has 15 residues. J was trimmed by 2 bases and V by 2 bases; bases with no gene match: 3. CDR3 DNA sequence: TGTGCCAGCAGTTACCGAACAGGGGGCAATCAGCCCCAGCATTTT. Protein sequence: CASSYRTGGNQPQHF.

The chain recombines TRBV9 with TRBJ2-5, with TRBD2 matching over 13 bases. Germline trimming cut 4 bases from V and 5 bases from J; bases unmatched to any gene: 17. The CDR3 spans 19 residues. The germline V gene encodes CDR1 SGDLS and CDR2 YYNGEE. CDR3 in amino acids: CASSSRGESGLAGVETQYF. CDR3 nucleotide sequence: TGTGCCAGCAGCTCCAGAGGAGAAAGCGGACTAGCGGGAGTTGAGACCCAGTACTTC.

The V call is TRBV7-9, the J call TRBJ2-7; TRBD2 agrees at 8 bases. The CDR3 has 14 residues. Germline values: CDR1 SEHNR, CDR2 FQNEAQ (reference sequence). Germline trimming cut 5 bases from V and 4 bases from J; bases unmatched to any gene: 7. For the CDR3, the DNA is TGTGCCAGCAGCCCGGGGGGGGGCGAATACGAGCAGTACTTC. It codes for CASSPGGGEYEQYF.

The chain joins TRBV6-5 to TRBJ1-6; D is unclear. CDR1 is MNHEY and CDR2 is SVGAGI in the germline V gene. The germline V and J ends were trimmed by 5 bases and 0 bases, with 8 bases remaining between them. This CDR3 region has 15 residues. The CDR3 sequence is CASSSVGSYNSPLHF. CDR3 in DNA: TGTGCCAGCAGTAGCGTTGGCTCCTATAATTCACCCCTCCACTTT.

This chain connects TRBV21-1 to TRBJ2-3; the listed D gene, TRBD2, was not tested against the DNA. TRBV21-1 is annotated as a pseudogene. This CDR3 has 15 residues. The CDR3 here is CASSKAGGSTDTQYF. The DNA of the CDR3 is TGTGCCAGCAGCAAAGCCGGGGGGAGCACAGATACGCAGTATTTT.

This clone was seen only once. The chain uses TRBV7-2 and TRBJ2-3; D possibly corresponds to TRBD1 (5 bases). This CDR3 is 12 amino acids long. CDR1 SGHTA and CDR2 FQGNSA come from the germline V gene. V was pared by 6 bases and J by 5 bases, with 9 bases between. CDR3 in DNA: TGTGCCAGCAGGGGGCCGGGAGATACGCAGTATTTT. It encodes CASRGPGDTQYF. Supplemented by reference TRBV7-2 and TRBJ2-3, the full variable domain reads GAGVSQSPSNKVTEKGKDVELRCDPISGHTALYWYRQSLGQGLEFLIYFQGNSAPDKSGLPSDRFSAERTGGSVSTLTIQRTQQEDSAVYLCASRGPGDTQYFGPGTRLTVL.

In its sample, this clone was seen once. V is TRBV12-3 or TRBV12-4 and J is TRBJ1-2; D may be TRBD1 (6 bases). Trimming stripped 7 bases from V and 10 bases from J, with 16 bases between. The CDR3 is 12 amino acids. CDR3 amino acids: CASTPSGTTYTF. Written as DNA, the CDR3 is TGTGCCAGCACCCCATCCGGGACAACCTACACCTTC.

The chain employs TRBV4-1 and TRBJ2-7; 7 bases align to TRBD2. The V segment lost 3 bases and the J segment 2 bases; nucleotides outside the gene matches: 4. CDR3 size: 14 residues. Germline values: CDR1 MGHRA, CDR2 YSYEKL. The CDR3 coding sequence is TGCGCCAGCAGCCAGGGGCGGGGGACCTACGAGCAGTACTTC. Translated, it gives CASSQGRGTYEQYF.

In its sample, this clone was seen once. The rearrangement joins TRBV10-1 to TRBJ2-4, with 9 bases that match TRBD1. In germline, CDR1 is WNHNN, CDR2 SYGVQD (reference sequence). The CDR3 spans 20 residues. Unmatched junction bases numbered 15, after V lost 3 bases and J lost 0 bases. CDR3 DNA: TGCGCCAGCAGTGATAGAGGGACAGGGTGTTTCGGGCTAGCCAAAAACATTCAGTACTTC. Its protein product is CASSDRGTGCFGLAKNIQYF.

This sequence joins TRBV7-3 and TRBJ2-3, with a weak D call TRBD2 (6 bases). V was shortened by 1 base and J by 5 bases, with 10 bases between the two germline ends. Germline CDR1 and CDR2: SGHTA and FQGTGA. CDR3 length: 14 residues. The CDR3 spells CASSLRGLRDTQYF. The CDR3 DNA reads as TGTGCCAGCAGCTTAAGGGGACTGCGAGATACGCAGTATTTT.

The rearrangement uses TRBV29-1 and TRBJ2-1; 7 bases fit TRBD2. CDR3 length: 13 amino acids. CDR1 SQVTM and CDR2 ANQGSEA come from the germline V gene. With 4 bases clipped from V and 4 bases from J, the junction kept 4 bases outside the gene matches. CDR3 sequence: CSVGMGGYNEQFF. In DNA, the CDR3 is TGCAGCGTTGGTATGGGGGGGTACAATGAGCAGTTCTTC.

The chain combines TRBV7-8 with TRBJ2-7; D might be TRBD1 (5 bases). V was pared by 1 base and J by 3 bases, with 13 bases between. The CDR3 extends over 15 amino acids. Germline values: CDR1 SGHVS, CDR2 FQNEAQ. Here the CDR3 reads CASSLVWGSRYEQYF. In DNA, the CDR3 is TGTGCCAGCAGCTTAGTGTGGGGCAGCCGCTACGAGCAGTACTTC. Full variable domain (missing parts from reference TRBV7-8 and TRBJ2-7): GAGVSQSPRYKVAKRGQDVALRCDPISGHVSLFWYQQALGQGPEFLTYFQNEAQLDKSGLPSDRFFAERPEGSVSTLKIQRTQQEDSAVYLCASSLVWGSRYEQYFGPGTRLTVT.

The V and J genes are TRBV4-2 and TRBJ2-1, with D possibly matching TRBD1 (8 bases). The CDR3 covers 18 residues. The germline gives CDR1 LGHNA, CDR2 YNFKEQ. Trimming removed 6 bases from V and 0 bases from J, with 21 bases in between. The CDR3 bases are TGTGCCAGCAGACCCCGCACCAGCGGGACAGGCTCCTACAATGAGCAGTTCTTC. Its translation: CASRPRTSGTGSYNEQFF.

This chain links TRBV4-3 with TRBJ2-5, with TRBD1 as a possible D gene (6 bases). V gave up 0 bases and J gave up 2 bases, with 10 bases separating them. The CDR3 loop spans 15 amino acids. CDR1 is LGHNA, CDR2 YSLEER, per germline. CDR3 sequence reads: CASSQDRGFQETQYF. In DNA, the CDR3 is TGCGCCAGCAGCCAAGACAGGGGCTTTCAAGAGACCCAGTACTTC.

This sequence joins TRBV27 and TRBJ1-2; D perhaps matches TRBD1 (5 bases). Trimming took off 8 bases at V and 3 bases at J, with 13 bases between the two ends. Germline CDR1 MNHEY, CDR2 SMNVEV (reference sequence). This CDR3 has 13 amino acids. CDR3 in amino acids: CASRPNRHYGYTF. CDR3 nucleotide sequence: TGTGCCAGCCGCCCGAACAGGCACTATGGCTACACCTTC.

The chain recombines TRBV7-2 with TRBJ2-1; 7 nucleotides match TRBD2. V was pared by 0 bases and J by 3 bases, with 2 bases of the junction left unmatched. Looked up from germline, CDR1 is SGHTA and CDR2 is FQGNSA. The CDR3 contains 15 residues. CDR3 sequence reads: CASSLAGLRYNEQFF. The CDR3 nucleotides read TGTGCCAGCAGCTTAGCGGGACTACGCTACAATGAGCAGTTCTTC. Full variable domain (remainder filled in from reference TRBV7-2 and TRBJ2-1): GAGVSQSPSNKVTEKGKDVELRCDPISGHTALYWYRQSLGQGLEFLIYFQGNSAPDKSGLPSDRFSAERTGGSVSTLTIQRTQQEDSAVYLCASSLAGLRYNEQFFGPGTRLTVL.

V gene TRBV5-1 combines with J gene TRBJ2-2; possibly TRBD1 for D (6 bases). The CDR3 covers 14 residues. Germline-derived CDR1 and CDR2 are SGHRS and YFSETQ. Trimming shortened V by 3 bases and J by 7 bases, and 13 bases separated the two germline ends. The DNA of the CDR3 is TGCGCCAGCAGCTCACAGGGTGGGGACGGGGAGCTGTTTTTT. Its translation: CASSSQGGDGELFF.

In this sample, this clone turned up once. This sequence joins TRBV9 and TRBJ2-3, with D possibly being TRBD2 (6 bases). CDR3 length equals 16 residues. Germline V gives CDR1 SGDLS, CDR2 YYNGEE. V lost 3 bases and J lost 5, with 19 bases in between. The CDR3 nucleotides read TGTGCCAGCAGCGCCCCCCCCGGGAGCGACGGAGATACGCAGTATTTT. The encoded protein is CASSAPPGSDGDTQYF.

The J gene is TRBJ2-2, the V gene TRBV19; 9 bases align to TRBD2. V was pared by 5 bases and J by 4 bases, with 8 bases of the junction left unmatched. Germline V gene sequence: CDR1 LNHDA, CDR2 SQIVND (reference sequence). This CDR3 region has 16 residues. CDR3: CASSPWTSASTGELFF. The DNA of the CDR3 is TGTGCCAGTAGTCCCTGGACTAGCGCGAGCACCGGGGAGCTGTTTTTT.

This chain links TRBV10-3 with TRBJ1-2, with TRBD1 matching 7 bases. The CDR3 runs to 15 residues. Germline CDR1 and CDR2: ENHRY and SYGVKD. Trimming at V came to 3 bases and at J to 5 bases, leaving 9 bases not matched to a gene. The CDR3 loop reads CAISDLGGGDYGYTF. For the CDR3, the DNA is TGTGCCATCAGTGACCTTGGAGGGGGCGATTATGGCTACACCTTC.

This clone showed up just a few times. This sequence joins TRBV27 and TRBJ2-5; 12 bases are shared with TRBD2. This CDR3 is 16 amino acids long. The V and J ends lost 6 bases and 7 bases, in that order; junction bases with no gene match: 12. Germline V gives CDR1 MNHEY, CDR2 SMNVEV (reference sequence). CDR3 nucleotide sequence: TGTGCCAGCAGATTGACTAGCGGGGGAAAAGGGGGGACCCAGTACTTC. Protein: CASRLTSGGKGGTQYF.

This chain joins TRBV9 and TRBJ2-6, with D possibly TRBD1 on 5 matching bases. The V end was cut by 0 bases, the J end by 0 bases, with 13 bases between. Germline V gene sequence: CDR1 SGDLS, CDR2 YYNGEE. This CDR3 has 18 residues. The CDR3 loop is CASSVDPQVLSGANVLTF. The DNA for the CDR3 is TGTGCCAGCAGCGTAGACCCACAGGTCCTCTCTGGGGCCAACGTCCTGACTTTC.

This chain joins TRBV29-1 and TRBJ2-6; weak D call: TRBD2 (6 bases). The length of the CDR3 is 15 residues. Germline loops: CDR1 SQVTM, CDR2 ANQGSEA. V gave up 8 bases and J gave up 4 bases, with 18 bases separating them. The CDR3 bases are TGCAGCTCCTTAGGAGGGGCTTCCGGGGCCAACGTCCTGACTTTC. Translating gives CSSLGGASGANVLTF.

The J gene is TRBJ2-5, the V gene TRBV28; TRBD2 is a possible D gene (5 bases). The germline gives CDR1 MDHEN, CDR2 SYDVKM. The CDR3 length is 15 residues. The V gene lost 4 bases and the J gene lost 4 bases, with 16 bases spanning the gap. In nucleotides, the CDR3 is TGTGCCAGCAGTTCGAGTCCTCTAGAGGGAGAGACCCAGTACTTC. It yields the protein CASSSSPLEGETQYF. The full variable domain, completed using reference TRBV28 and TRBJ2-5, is DVKVTQSSRYLVKRTGEKVFLECVQDMDHENMFWYRQDPGLGLRLIYFSYDVKMKEKGDIPEGYSVSREKKERFSLILESASTNQTSMYLCASSSSPLEGETQYFGPGTRLLVL.

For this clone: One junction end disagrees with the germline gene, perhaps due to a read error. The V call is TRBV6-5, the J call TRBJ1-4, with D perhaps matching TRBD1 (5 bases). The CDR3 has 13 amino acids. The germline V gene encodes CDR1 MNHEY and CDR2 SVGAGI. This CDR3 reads CASSSGTREKLLF. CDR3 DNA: TGTGCCAGCAGTTCGGGGACTAGGGAAAAACTGCTTTTT.

CDR3 residues: CSASPSPGDTEAFF. The CDR3 nucleotides read TGCAGTGCTAGTCCCAGTCCGGGGGACACTGAAGCTTTCTTT. The chain uses TRBV20-1 and TRBJ1-1; maybe TRBD1 (5 bases). The CDR3 spans 14 residues. In germline, CDR1 is DFQATT, CDR2 SNEGSKA (reference sequence). The V end lost 3 bases, the J end lost 3 bases, and 14 bases lay between the germline ends.

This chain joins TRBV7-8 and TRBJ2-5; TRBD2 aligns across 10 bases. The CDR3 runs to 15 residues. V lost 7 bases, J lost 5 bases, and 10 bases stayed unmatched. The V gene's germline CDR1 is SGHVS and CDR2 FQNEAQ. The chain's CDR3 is CASTRAGGPQETQYF. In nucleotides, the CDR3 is TGTGCCAGCACCCGAGCGGGAGGGCCACAGGAGACCCAGTACTTC. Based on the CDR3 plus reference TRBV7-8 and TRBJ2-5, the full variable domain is GAGVSQSPRYKVAKRGQDVALRCDPISGHVSLFWYQQALGQGPEFLTYFQNEAQLDKSGLPSDRFFAERPEGSVSTLKIQRTQQEDSAVYLCASTRAGGPQETQYFGPGTRLLVL.

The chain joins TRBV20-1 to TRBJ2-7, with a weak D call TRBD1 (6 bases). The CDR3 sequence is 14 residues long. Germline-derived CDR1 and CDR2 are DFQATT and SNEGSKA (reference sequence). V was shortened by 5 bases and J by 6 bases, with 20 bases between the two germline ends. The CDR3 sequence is CSAGAAGETSEQYF. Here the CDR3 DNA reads TGCAGTGCTGGTGCGGCAGGGGAAACCTCCGAGCAGTACTTC.

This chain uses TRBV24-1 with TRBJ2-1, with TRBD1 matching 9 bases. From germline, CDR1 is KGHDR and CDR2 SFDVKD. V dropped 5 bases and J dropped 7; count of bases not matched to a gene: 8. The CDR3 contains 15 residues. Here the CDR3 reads CATSGGQGLRNEQFF. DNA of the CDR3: TGTGCCACCAGTGGGGGACAGGGCCTGAGGAATGAGCAGTTCTTC.

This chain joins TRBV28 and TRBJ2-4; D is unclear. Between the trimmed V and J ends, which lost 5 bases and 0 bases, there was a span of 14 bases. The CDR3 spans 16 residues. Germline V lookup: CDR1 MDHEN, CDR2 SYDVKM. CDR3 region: CASSPLQTLAKNIQYF. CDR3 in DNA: TGTGCCAGCAGTCCACTCCAAACTTTAGCCAAAAACATTCAGTACTTC.

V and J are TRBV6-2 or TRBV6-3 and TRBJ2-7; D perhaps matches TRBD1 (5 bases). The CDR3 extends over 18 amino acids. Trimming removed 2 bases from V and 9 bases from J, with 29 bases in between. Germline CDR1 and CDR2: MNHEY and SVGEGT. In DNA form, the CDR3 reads TGTGCCAGCAGTTACGGCCTCCCCTGGAAATATAGTGGGGCTGCGCAGTACTTC. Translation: CASSYGLPWKYSGAAQYF.